This TCR beta chain was found in a study of Tregs in tolerant kidney transplant recipients. Study-wide context: The nonmyeloablative bone marrow transplants came from related graft donors, with transient mixed chimerism. General study points: The most relevant donor-specific Treg TCRbeta repertoire apparently came from expansion with activated donor B cells.

This CDR3 has 13 residues. V dropped 3 bases and J dropped 1 base, with 5 bases sitting between them. The germline gives CDR1 SGHAT, CDR2 FQDESV (reference sequence). Sequenced by immunoSEQ multiplex PCR; TCRdb stores in-frame clones only, minus some. With under 55,000 clones in the sample, the ten largest clones hold roughly 0.8%. Worth noting for this clone: Its antigen is not identified. The read ends 3 residues before the CDR3 terminus; that terminus is restored from the germline J gene.

This sequence originates from a human donor who received a combined kidney and bone marrow transplant. The sequenced sample was CD4+ T cells from blood, obtained before the transplant. This chain connects TRBV11-1 to TRBJ2-3, with no clear D. The CDR3 DNA, read in part, is TGTGCCAGCAGCTTTGAGCGCACAGATACG. This gives the protein CASSFERTDT. The full CDR3 sequence reads CASSFERTDTQYF.